This T cell receptor (beta chain) comes out of a study of identical twins. Regarding the study as a whole: Reduced insertions were recorded for abundant cord blood beta clonotypes, with no such pattern in memory repertoires.

Remarks on this clonotype: Its cognate antigen is unknown.

A single record per CDR3 protein comes from TCRdb applying MiXCR to the 5' RACE reads. This repertoire shows about 890,000 distinct CDR3 sequences, around an eighth found once; its top ten account for 1.5% to 2%. The CDR3 sequence is 15 residues long. V lost 5 bases and J 2 bases, leaving 16 bases between the germline ends. Separately, the same data were catalogued under a study of yellow fever vaccine responses in identical twins.

The chain has TRBV12-3 or TRBV12-4 and TRBJ2-7; D gene uncertain. This TCR was sampled from a woman younger than 30 in good health. Sequencing used PBMCs. CDR3 coding DNA: TGTGCCAGCAGTCACCGTCAACGGGTAACCTACGAGCAGTACTTC. Translated, it gives CASSHRQRVTYEQYF.